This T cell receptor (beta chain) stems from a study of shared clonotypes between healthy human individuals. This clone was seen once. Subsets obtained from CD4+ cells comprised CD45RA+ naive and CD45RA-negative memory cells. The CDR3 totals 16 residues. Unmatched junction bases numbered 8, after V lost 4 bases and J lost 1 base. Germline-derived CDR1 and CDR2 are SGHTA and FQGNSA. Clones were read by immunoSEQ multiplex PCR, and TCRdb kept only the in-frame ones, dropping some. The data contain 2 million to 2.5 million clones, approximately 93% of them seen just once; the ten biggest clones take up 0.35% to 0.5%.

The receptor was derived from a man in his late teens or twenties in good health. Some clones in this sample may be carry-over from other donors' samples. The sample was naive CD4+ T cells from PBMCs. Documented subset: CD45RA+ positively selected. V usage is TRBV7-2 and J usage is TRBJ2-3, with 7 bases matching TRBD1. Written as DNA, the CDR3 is TGTGCCAGCAGCTCCTACAGGGGCCTCCGCACAGATACGCAGTATTTT. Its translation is CASSSYRGLRTDTQYF.